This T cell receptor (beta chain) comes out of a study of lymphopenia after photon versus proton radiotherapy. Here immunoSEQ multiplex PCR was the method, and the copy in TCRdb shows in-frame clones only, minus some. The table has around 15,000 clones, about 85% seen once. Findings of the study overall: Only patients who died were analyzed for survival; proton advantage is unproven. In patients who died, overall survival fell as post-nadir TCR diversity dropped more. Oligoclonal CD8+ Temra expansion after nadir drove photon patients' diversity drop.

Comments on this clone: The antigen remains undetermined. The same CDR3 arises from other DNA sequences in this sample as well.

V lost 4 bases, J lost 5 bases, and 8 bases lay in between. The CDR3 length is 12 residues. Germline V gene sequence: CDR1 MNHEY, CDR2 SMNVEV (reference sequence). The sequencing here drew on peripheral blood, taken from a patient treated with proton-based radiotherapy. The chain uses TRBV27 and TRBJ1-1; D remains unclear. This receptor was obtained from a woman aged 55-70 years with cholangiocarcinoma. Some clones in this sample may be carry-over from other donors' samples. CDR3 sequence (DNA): TGTGCCAGCAGTTCTTTGGGTACTGAAGCTTTCTTT. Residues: CASSSLGTEAFF.